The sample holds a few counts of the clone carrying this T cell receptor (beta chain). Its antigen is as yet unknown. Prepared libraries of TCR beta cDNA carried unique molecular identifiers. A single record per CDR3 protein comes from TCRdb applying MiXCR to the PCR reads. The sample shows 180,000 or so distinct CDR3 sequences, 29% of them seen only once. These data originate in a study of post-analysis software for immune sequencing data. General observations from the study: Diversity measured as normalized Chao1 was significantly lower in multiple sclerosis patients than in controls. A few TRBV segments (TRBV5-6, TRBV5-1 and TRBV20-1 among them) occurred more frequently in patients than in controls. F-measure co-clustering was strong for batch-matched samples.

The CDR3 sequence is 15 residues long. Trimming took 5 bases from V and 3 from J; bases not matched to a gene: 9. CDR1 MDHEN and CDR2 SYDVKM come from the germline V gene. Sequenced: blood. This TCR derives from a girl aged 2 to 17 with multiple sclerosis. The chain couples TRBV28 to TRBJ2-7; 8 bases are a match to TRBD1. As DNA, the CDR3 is TGTGCCAGCAGTGGCGGACAGGGAATCGGCTACGAGCAGTACTTC. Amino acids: CASSGGQGIGYEQYF. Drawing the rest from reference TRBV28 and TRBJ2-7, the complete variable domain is DVKVTQSSRYLVKRTGEKVFLECVQDMDHENMFWYRQDPGLGLRLIYFSYDVKMKEKGDIPEGYSVSREKKERFSLILESASTNQTSMYLCASSGGQGIGYEQYFGPGTRLTVT.